This T cell receptor beta chain was identified during a study of T cell changes during pregnancy in multiple sclerosis (dated by TCRdb to between 2018 and 2021). About the full investigation: The study looked at changes in the T cell repertoire across pregnancy in women with multiple sclerosis.

The protocol used for the library was the immunoSEQ multiplex PCR assay. TCRdb took over this immuneACCESS table, retaining in-frame rearrangements with V and J assigned. Such tables are incomplete; in checked studies, under half of the missing clones stem from an unresolved V gene, and the remainder is unexplained. In this sample the table shows 45,000 to 50,000 clones, 92% of which occur a single time. The top ten constitute more than 0.35% of the sample. From the cysteine up to the phenylalanine, the CDR3 has a length of 12 residues. Here the CDR3 DNA is all that survives: 36 bases in frame from base 1. Cut back by 4 bases and 6 bases, the V and J ends lie 10 bases apart. From the germline V gene, CDR1 is SNHLY and CDR2 is FYNNEI. In regard to this clone: Its binding antigen is unknown. Per-nucleotide qualities are absent, and no much larger clonotype sits a single base away.

The receptor's source is a female donor in good health, enrolled as a control in a pregnancy study. The chain is made from TRBV2 and TRBJ2-7, and perhaps TRBD2 as D gene, on 5 matching bases. The source was CD4+ T cells from peripheral blood mononuclear cells, collected in the second trimester of pregnancy. The base sequence is TGTGCCAGCAGTGTGAGGGTATCCGAGCAGTACTTC. It translates to CASSVRVSEQYF.